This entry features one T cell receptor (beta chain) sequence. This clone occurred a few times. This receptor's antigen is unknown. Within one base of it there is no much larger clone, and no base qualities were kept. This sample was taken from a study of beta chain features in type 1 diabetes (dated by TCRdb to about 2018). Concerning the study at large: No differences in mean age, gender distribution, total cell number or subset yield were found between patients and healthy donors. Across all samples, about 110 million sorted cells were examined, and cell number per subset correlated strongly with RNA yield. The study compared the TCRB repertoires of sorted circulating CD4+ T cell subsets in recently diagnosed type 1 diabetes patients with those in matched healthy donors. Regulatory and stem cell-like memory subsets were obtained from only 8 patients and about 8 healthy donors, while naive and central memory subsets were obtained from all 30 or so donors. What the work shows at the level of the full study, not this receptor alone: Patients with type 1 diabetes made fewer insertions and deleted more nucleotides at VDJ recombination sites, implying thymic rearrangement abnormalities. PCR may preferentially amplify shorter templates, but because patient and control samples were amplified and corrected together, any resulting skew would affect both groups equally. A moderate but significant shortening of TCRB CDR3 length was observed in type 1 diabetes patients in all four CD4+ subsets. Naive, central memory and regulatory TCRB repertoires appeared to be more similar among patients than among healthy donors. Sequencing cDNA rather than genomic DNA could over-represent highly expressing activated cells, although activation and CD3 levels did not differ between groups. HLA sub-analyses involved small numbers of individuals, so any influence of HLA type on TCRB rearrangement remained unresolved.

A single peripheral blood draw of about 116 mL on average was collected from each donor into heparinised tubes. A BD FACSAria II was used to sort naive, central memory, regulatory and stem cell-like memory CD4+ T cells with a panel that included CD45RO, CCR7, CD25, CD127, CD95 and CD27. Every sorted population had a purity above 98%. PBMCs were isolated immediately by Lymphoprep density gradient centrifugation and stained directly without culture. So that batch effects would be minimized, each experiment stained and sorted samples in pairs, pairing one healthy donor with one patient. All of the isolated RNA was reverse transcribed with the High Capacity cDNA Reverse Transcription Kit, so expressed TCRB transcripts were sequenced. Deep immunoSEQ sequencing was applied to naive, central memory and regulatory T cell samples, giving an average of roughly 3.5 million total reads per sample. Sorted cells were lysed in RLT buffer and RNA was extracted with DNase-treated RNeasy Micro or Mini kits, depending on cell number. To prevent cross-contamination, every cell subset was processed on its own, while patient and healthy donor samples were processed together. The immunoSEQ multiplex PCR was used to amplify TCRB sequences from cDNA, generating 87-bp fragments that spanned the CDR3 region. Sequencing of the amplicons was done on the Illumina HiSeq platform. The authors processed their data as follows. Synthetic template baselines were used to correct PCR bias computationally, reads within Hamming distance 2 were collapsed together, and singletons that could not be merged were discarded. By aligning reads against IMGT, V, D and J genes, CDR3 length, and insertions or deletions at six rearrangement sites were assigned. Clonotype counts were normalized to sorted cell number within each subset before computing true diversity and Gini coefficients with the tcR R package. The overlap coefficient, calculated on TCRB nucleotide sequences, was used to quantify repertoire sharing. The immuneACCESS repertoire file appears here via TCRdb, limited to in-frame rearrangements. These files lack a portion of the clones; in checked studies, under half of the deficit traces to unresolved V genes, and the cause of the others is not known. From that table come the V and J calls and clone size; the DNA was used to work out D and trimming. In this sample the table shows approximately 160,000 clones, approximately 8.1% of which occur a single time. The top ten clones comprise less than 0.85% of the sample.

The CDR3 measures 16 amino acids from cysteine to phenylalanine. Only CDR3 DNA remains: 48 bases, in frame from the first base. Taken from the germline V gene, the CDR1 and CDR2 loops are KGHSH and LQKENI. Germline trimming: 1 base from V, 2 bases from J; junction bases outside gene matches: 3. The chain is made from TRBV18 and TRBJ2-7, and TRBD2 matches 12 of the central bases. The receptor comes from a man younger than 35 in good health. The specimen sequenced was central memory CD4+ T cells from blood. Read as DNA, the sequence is TGTGCCAGCTCACCACGGACTAGCGGGGCCACCTACGAGCAGTACTTC. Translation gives CASSPRTSGATYEQYF.